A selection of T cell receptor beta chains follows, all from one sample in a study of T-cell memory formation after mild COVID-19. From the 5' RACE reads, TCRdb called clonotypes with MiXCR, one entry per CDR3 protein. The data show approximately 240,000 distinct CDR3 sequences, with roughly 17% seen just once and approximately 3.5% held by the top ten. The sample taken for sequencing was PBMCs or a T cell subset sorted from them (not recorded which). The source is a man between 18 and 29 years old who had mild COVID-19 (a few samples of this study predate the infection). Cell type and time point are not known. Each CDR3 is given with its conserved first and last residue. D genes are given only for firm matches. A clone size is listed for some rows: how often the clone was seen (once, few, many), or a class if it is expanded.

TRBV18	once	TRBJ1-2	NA	CASSPSEGGTDGYTF
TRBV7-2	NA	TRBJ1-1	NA	CASSPGHLNTEAFF
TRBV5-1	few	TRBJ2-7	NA	CASSYTGAGFSYEQYF
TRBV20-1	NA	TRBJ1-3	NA	CSARVSGGNTIYF
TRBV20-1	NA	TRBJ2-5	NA	CSARVYQETQYF
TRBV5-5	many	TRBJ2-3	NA	CASSFDSLLEDTQYF
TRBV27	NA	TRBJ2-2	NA	CASSFGRAVTGELFF
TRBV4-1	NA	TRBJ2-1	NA	CASSQDEERDLPYNEQFF
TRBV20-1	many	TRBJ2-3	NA	CSAKEGQRSPGTQYF
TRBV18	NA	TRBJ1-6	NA	CASSPTTPSSYNSPLHF
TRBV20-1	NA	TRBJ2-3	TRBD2	CSASSGGGTDTQYF
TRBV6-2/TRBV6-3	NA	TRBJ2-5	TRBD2	CASSYSAGGTQETQYF
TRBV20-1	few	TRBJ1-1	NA	CSARAGSVNTEAFF
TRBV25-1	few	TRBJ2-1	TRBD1	CASTRAGGYEQFF
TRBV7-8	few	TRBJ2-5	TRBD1	CASSSPGTGGETQYF
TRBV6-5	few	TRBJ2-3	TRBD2	CASSYRSGGGDTQYF
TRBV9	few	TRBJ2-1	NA	CASSVGRQGYNEQFF
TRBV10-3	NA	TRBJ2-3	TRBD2	CAIKAGGPISADTQYF
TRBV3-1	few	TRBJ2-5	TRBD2	CASSQAGGKETQYF
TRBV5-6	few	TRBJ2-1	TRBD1	CASSWGQGRNEQFF
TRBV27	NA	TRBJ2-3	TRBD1	CVSRGLGTDTQYF
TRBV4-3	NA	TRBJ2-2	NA	CASSQDPPRTNTGELFF
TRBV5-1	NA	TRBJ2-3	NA	CASSLEAPPQYF
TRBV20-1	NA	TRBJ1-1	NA	CSARNVENTEAFF
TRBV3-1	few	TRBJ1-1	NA	CASSLTDTEAFF
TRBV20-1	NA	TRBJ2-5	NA	CSAQTSQETQYF
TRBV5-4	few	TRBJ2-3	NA	CASSPTTIGGGTDTQYF
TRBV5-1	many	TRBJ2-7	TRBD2	CASSAQRGGSYEQYF
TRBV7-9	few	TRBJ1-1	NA	CASIQTGLGREAFF
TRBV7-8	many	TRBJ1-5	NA	CASSLLSSGGNQPQHF
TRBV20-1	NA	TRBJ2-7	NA	CSAKNRGGFYEQYF
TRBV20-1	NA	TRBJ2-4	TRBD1	CSAPGWKGQGWSASIQYF
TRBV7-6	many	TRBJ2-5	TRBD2	CASRFAGGETQYF
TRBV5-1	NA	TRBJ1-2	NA	CASSLESAVYGYTF
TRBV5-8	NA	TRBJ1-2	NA	CASSLLGNRNYGYTF
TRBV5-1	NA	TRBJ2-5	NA	CASSLLRTETQYF
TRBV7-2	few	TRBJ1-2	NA	CASSFGTTYGYTF
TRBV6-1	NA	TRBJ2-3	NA	CASSPSWGGTDTQYF
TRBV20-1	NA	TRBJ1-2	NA	CSAPPGYTF
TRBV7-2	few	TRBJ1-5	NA	CASSLLGWGGKNQPQHF
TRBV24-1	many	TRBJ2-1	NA	CATSEFTGSWFF
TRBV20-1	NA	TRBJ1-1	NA	CSASVTGSYEAFF
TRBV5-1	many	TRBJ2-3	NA	CASSLSEDTQYF
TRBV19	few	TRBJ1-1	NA	CASSIRGNTEAFF
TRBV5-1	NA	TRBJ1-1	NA	CASSLTEMNTEAFF
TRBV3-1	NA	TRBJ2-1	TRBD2	CASSRRRGGPNEQFF
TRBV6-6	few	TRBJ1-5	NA	CASSSGLPQHF
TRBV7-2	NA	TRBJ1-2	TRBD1	CASSHIGQGAYGYTF
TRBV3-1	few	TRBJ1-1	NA	CASSRDHTEAFF
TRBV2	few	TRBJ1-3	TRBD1	CASTTGGSGNTIYF